A single TCR beta chain is shown here with its context. Its antigen is still unknown. Within one base of it there is no much larger clone, and no base qualities were kept. Donors were a few dozen systemically healthy Caucasian individuals from Russia aged roughly 6 to 90 years. Each donor gave 9 to 10 milliliters of peripheral blood, collected into EDTA-treated Vacutainer tubes. PBMCs were isolated by Ficoll-Paque density-gradient centrifugation, with at least 6 million obtained per sample. Total RNA was extracted from PBMCs with Trizol reagent, with at least 6 micrograms obtained per sample. Naive CD45RAhigh/CD27high T cell percentages were measured by flow cytometry on a PBMC aliquot from every donor. This record belongs to a study of blood T cells in healthy people across ages (dated by TCRdb to 2013 to 2016). Study-wide context: Template switching captured roughly one uniquely barcoded TCR beta cDNA molecule per two T cells in model experiments. Using deep sequencing normalized with unique cDNA molecular identifiers, the study measured how TCR beta repertoire diversity changes with age. Donors were grouped into four age groups: young (average roughly 16 years), middle-aged (roughly 40), aged (roughly 67) and long-lived (about 82). To avoid experimental bias, donors of different ages were distributed randomly across sequencing lanes. Using the same blood draw, the study looked at two additional independent replicas of 1 million unique cDNA reads for two donors, one aged 18 to 30 and the other aged 80 or older. Overall study outcomes, separate from this receptor: Total diversity estimates from one million sequenced T cells were considered lower bounds and underestimates. As age increased, observed TCR beta diversity per million T cells dropped in a roughly linear way, and a significant reduction was already evident by age around 41. Because profiling used bulk unsorted PBMCs, naive and antigen-experienced compartments could not be compared conclusively. Donor CMV infection status was unknown, potentially confounding age-related changes in expanded clonotypes. Observed TCR beta diversity correlated strongly with the percentage of naive T cells measured by flow cytometry. Compared with the aged group, the long-lived group had more naive CD4+ T cells, fewer expanded clones and increased TCR diversity, a pattern suggesting age selection.

For this chain, trimming is 4 bases at the V end and 8 bases at the J end, and the number of junction bases without a gene match is 10. The CDR3 contains 15 residues, cysteine and phenylalanine counted. Only the CDR3 portion is preserved as DNA: 45 bases, with reading frame beginning at the first base. CDR1 and CDR2 are read off the germline V gene as SGHVS and FNYEAQ. Library prep was done by 5' RACE. The run used an Illumina HiSeq 2500. A second PCR of about 6 to 11 cycles was performed with a sample-barcoded 5' primer and a J-beta primer mix. A unique molecular identifier was introduced onto each TCR beta cDNA molecule by a template-switch 5' adaptor carrying 12 random nucleotides. Each sample yielded at least 2.5 million CDR3-containing paired-end reads. First-strand cDNA synthesis was performed from all RNA using the Mint cDNA synthesis kit, with priming by a TRBC-specific oligonucleotide. Following uracil-DNA glycosylase treatment, a first 18-cycle PCR with universal primers M1SS and BC2_uni_R was performed on all cDNA. The paper's processing steps were these. Normalization of each sample was performed by random selection of 1 million high-quality reads, each carrying a distinct molecular identifier. Reads with shared molecular identifiers were discarded instead of being binned into consensus sequences. CDR3 identification, clonotype clustering and error correction used MiTCR with a Q25 quality threshold and the strictest error-elimination algorithm. Lower-bound total TCR beta diversity was estimated with a nonparametric unseen species model using Euler transformation. The public reads were quality trimmed at Q25 with fastp and then assembled into clones with MiXCR by TCRdb, keeping productive beta chains. Identical CDR3 protein sequences are pooled into one entry, listed with their most common genes and DNA. TCRdb assigned the V and J calls; the authors' analysis was not used. This sample holds over 600,000 distinct CDR3 sequences; about 45% were observed only once. The top ten clones comprise less than 20% of the sample.

Sequenced material: blood. The source of this sequence is a man aged 80 or over in good health. The chain links TRBV7-6 with TRBJ2-3; 9 central bases correspond to TRBD2. The CDR3 region reads CASSSGTSPRATQYF. The bases read TGTGCCAGCAGCTCCGGGACTAGCCCTCGGGCTACGCAGTATTTT.